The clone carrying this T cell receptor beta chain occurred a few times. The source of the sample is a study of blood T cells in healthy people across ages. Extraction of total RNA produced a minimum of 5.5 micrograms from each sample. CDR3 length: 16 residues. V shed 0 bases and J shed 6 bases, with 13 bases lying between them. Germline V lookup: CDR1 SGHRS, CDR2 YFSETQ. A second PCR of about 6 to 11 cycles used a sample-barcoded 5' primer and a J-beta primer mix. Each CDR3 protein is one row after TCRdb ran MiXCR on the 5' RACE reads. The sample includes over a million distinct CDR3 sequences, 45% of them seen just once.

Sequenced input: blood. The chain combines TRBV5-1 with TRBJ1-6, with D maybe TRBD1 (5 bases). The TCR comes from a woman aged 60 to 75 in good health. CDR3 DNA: TGCGCCAGCAGCTTGGACACAGGACCCCCTAATTCACCCCTCCACTTT. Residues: CASSLDTGPPNSPLHF.